The next 9 T cell receptor beta chains were all read from a single sample in a study of tumor T cells in aggressive B-cell lymphoma (dated by TCRdb to between 2016 and 2019). Libraries were prepared through the immunoSEQ multiplex PCR assay. Held by TCRdb, this immuneACCESS table contains in-frame sequences only and omits some clones. Under half of the omission traces to an unresolved V gene where checked; the cause of the rest is unknown. This sample holds more than 5,000 clones; roughly nine tenths were observed only once. The ten largest clones capture over 2.5% of the sample. Material for sequencing was tumor tissue. Receptors were obtained from an adult with diffuse large B cell lymphoma.

This rearrangement joins TRBV6-5 to TRBJ1-1; TRBD1 might be the D (5 bases). The CDR3 is made up of 14 amino acids. Looked up from germline, CDR1 is MNHEY and CDR2 is SVGAGI. V gave up 2 bases and J gave up 3 bases, with 10 bases separating them. The CDR3 here is CASSYRQWHTEAFF. CDR3 bases: TGTGCCAGCAGTTACCGACAGTGGCACACTGAAGCTTTCTTT.

The chain joins TRBV4-1 to TRBJ1-2; 7 positions match TRBD1. This CDR3 has 14 amino acids. CDR1 is MGHRA, CDR2 YSYEKL, per germline. V shed 4 bases and J 7 bases; nucleotides not matched to a gene: 9. The CDR3 coding sequence is TGCGCCAGCAGCCCACAGGGGCGTCATGGTGGCTACACCTTC. Amino acids: CASSPQGRHGGYTF.

V gene TRBV19 combines with J gene TRBJ1-1; possible D gene TRBD1, 6 bases. V was cut by 5 bases and J by 6 bases, with 10 bases left in between. The CDR3 contains 12 residues. Germline V gene lookup returns CDR1 LNHDA and CDR2 SQIVND (reference sequence). CDR3 residues: CASSLQGAEAFF. In nucleotides, the CDR3 is TGTGCCAGTAGTTTACAGGGTGCTGAAGCTTTCTTT.

The chain couples TRBV11-3 to TRBJ1-4; no firm D call. The CDR3 consists of 10 residues. Germline V gene lookup returns CDR1 SGHNT and CDR2 YENEEA. V gave up 9 bases and J gave up 7 bases, with 6 bases separating them. The CDR3 DNA is TGTGCCAGTCGGGGTGAAAAACTGTTTTTT. Protein: CASRGEKLFF.

A single count supports this clone. This rearrangement joins TRBV2 to TRBJ2-7; perhaps TRBD2 as D (5 bases). CDR1 is SNHLY, CDR2 FYNNEI, per germline. V lost 4 bases and J 7 bases, leaving 17 bases between the germline ends. CDR3 length: 14 amino acids. CDR3 coding DNA: TGTGCCAGCAGTGTGGGGTGGCTAGCTGGGGAGCAGTACTTC. It codes for CASSVGWLAGEQYF. The full variable domain, its missing parts supplied by reference TRBV2 and TRBJ2-7, is EPEVTQTPSHQVTQMGQEVILRCVPISNHLYFYWYRQILGQKVEFLVSFYNNEISEKSEIFDDQFSVERPDGSNFTLKIRSTKLEDSAMYFCASSVGWLAGEQYFGPGTRLTVT.

J is TRBJ2-1 and V is TRBV11-2, with 8 bases that match TRBD1. The J segment lost 0 bases and the V segment lost 4 bases, leaving 5 bases of the junction unmatched. The CDR3 length is 16 residues. Germline assignment: CDR1 SGHAT and CDR2 FQNNGV. CDR3 DNA sequence: TGTGCCAGCAGCTGGGGACAGGCGAGCTCCTACAATGAGCAGTTCTTC. This codes for CASSWGQASSYNEQFF.

The chain recombines TRBV6-5 with TRBJ1-1; weak D call: TRBD1 (6 bases). The CDR3 consists of 15 residues. CDR1 is MNHEY and CDR2 is SVGAGI in the germline V gene. V lost 5 bases and J lost 0, with 13 bases in between. CDR3 coding DNA: TGTGCCAGCAGTCATTCCGGGACAATGAACACTGAAGCTTTCTTT. Translated, it gives CASSHSGTMNTEAFF.

V is TRBV6-5 and J is TRBJ2-4; TRBD1 agrees at 9 bases. The CDR3 consists of 13 residues. With V trimmed by 6 bases and J by 10 bases, 7 bases remained unmatched. Germline CDR1 reads MNHEY; CDR2 reads SVGAGI. CDR3 coding DNA: TGTGCCAGCAGCCCGGGACAGGGACGAATTCAGTACTTC. It codes for CASSPGQGRIQYF.

This chain joins TRBV6-1 and TRBJ2-7, with 10 nucleotides matching TRBD1. Germline loops: CDR1 MNHNS, CDR2 SASEGT. V was pared by 6 bases and J by 7 bases, with 9 bases of the junction left unmatched. This CDR3 has 14 amino acids. The CDR3 here is CASRVVGQGVEQYF. The DNA for the CDR3 is TGTGCCAGCAGGGTCGTAGGACAGGGGGTTGAGCAGTACTTC.